This TCR beta chain emerged from a study of shared clonotypes between healthy human individuals. Germline CDR1 LNHDA, CDR2 SQIVND (reference sequence). Trimming cost V 8 bases and J 4 bases, with 12 bases left between them. The CDR3 extends over 13 amino acids. Some clones are missing from TCRdb's copy, which holds only in-frame ones; the method was immunoSEQ multiplex PCR. The sample has fewer than 600,000 clones; around three quarters are singletons. The chain combines TRBV19 with TRBJ1-5, with a weak D call TRBD1 (6 bases). This clonotype was sampled from a middle-aged woman in good health. Some clones in this sample may be carry-over from other donors' samples. Sequenced: PBMCs. The CDR3 DNA reads as TGTGCCAGTGCGGACAGCAGAAATCAGCCCCAGCATTTT. Translation gives CASADSRNQPQHF.